These 19 T cell receptor beta chains were all obtained from the same sample, sequenced in a study of T cell clonotyping in hematopoietic cell transplantation. Only in-frame clones appear in the TCRdb table, and some are missing; sequencing was by immunoSEQ multiplex PCR. The repertoire holds 4,200 or so clones, with approximately 20% as singletons. Material: peripheral blood mononuclear cells, obtained 30 days after allogeneic stem cell transplant. Receptors originate from a male patient aged 45-60 years who had an allogeneic stem cell transplant from a related donor, so the T cells may come from the graft donor. Some clones in this sample may be carry-over from other donors' samples.

In this sample, this clone turned up a few times. The final CDR3 position lacks the conserved phenylalanine or tryptophan, pointing to a likely read error. Because the CDR3's place on the DNA is in doubt, the DNA is left out and the CDR3 is given as listed by TCRdb. V usage is TRBV7-9 and J usage is TRBJ1-6. CDR1 is SEHNR, CDR2 FQNEAQ, per germline (reference sequence). The CDR3 is 9 residues long, ends included. CDR3 in amino acids: CASSLAPPP.

The rearrangement uses TRBV7-9 and TRBJ1-1, with 7 nucleotides matching TRBD1. Trimming removed 5 bases from V and 2 bases from J; junction bases left unmatched: 5. This CDR3 is 14 amino acids long. Germline V gene data show CDR1 as SEHNR and CDR2 as FQNEAQ (reference sequence). The CDR3 here is CASSPGTANTEAFF. CDR3 in DNA: TGTGCCAGCAGCCCCGGGACAGCAAACACTGAAGCTTTCTTT.

This chain connects TRBV5-4 to TRBJ2-3; no clear D. The CDR3 consists of 13 residues. Trimming cost V 4 bases and J 0 bases, with 6 bases left between them. CDR1 SGHNT and CDR2 YYREEE come from the germline V gene (reference sequence). The CDR3 DNA follows: TGTGCCAGCAGCCCAATCAGCACAGATACGCAGTATTTT. Translated: CASSPISTDTQYF.

This clone was seen more than once but under ten times. The CDR3 DNA is TGTGCCAGCAGCCTCCCGGGACAGTCCTACGAGCAGTACTTC. This encodes CASSLPGQSYEQYF. The V and J genes are TRBV5-6 and TRBJ2-7; 7 bases are a match to TRBD1. Germline V gives CDR1 SGHDT, CDR2 YYEEEE. V lost 4 bases to trimming and J lost 1 base; unmatched junction nucleotides: 5. The CDR3 has 14 amino acids. The variable domain in full, with the rest retrieved from reference TRBV5-6 and TRBJ2-7, is DAGVTQSPTHLIKTRGQQVTLRCSPKSGHDTVSWYQQALGQGPQFIFQYYEEEERQRGNFPDRFSGHQFPNYSSELNVNALLLGDSALYLCASSLPGQSYEQYFGPGTRLTVT.

The chain links TRBV30 to TRBJ2-7; a weak D match, TRBD1 (6 bases). Germline-derived CDR1 and CDR2 are GTSNPN and SVGIG (reference sequence). This CDR3 comprises 14 residues. The V end was cut by 3 bases, the J end by 6 bases, with 18 bases between. CDR3 protein: CAWSAHGQLGEQYF. Written as DNA, the CDR3 is TGTGCCTGGAGCGCACACGGACAGCTGGGCGAGCAGTACTTC.

The chain is built from TRBV30 and TRBJ2-1; D may be TRBD2 (6 bases). The germline CDR1 and CDR2 sequences are GTSNPN and SVGIG (reference sequence). The CDR3 covers 15 residues. Trimming pared 0 bases from V and 4 bases from J, leaving 13 bases between. CDR3 in amino acids: CAWSVGSGVYNEQFF. CDR3 nucleotides: TGTGCCTGGAGTGTGGGTTCGGGAGTGTACAATGAGCAGTTCTTC.

Only a few counts were recorded for this clone. The chain couples TRBV4-3 to TRBJ1-5; no definite D call. The CDR3 contains 16 residues. CDR1 is LGHNA, CDR2 YSLEER, per germline. The ends were cut back, 3 bases at V and 2 bases at J, with 14 bases in the middle. This CDR3 is CASSQDALRGNQPQHF. The CDR3, as DNA: TGCGCCAGCAGCCAGGATGCCCTGAGAGGCAATCAGCCCCAGCATTTT.

This sequence joins TRBV30 and TRBJ1-6; a weak D match, TRBD1 (5 bases). From germline, CDR1 is GTSNPN and CDR2 SVGIG (reference sequence). The CDR3 extends over 14 amino acids. V lost 1 base to trimming and J lost 8 bases, with 12 bases between them. This chain's CDR3 is CAWSGRDGDSPLHF. The DNA for the CDR3 is TGTGCCTGGAGTGGGAGGGACGGGGATTCACCCCTCCACTTT.

In its sample, this clone was seen a few times. This chain connects TRBV5-4 to TRBJ1-2; D is possibly TRBD1 (6 bases). The V gene lost 4 bases and the J gene lost 8 bases, with 18 bases spanning the gap. The CDR3 covers 14 residues. Germline V gene sequence: CDR1 SGHNT, CDR2 YYREEE (reference sequence). The CDR3 nucleotides read TGTGCCAGCAGCCGGGACAACCACCAAGGGGGCTACACCTTC. Its protein product is CASSRDNHQGGYTF. Together with reference TRBV5-4 and TRBJ1-2, the CDR3 gives the full variable domain: ETGVTQSPTHLIKTRGQQVTLRCSSQSGHNTVSWYQQALGQGPQFIFQYYREEENGRGNFPPRFSGLQFPNYSSELNVNALELDDSALYLCASSRDNHQGGYTFGSGTRLTVV.

The chain recombines TRBV5-6 with TRBJ2-7; a weak D match, TRBD1 (6 bases). The CDR3 loop spans 13 amino acids. V dropped 4 bases and J dropped 3 bases, with 11 bases sitting between them. Looked up from germline, CDR1 is SGHDT and CDR2 is YYEEEE. The DNA of the CDR3 is TGTGCCAGCAGCGGGGACATCTTCTACGAGCAGTACTTC. Residues: CASSGDIFYEQYF.

V and J are TRBV30 and TRBJ2-7, with no clear D. The CDR3 sequence is 12 residues long. The V end lost 1 base, the J end lost 2 bases, and 6 bases lay between the germline ends. The V gene's germline CDR1 is GTSNPN and CDR2 SVGIG (reference sequence). The CDR3 bases are TGTGCCTGGAGTGACCCAGCCTACGAGCAGTACTTC. Its translation: CAWSDPAYEQYF. The variable domain in full, with the rest retrieved from reference TRBV30 and TRBJ2-7, is SQTIHQWPATLVQPVGSPLSLECTVEGTSNPNLYWYRQAAGRGLQLLFYSVGIGQISSEVPQNLSASRPQDRQFILSSKKLLLSDSGFYLCAWSDPAYEQYFGPGTRLTVT.

This chain connects TRBV19 to TRBJ1-5, with TRBD1 as a possible D gene (6 bases). The V and J ends lost 7 bases and 6 bases respectively, with 16 bases between them. Per the germline V gene, CDR1 is LNHDA and CDR2 is SQIVND (reference sequence). The CDR3 covers 14 residues. In nucleotides, the CDR3 is TGTGCCAGTAACCTACAGGGAGACGGTCAGCCCCAGCATTTT. This sequence encodes CASNLQGDGQPQHF. The full variable domain, in which reference TRBV19 and TRBJ1-5 provide the parts outside the CDR3, is DGGITQSPKYLFRKEGQNVTLSCEQNLNHDAMYWYRQDPGQGLRLIYYSQIVNDFQKGDIAEGYSVSREKKESFPLTVTSAQKNPTAFYLCASNLQGDGQPQHFGDGTRLSIL.

This clone was observed a few times. The chain combines TRBV28 with TRBJ2-7, with D possibly TRBD2 on 7 matching bases. The CDR3 runs 14 residues. Germline CDR1 MDHEN, CDR2 SYDVKM. V was trimmed by 6 bases and J by 4 bases, leaving 16 bases between them. This CDR3 is CASRPGGLGYEQYF. The CDR3 coding sequence is TGTGCCAGCAGGCCGGGGGGCCTGGGGTACGAGCAGTACTTC.

The CDR3 nucleotides are TGTGCCAGTTACAGGGACGCCAATCAGCCCCAGCATTTT. This sequence encodes CASYRDANQPQHF. The rearrangement uses TRBV28 and TRBJ1-5; the D gene is possibly TRBD1 (6 bases). The CDR3 is 13 amino acids. CDR1 and CDR2 from the germline V gene are MDHEN and SYDVKM. V was shortened by 9 bases and J by 3 bases, with 12 bases between the two germline ends. The complete variable domain, with remaining parts taken from reference TRBV28 and TRBJ1-5, reads DVKVTQSSRYLVKRTGEKVFLECVQDMDHENMFWYRQDPGLGLRLIYFSYDVKMKEKGDIPEGYSVSREKKERFSLILESASTNQTSMYLCASYRDANQPQHFGDGTRLSIL.

This chain links TRBV30 with TRBJ2-4; TRBD1 is a possible D gene (5 bases). CDR1 GTSNPN and CDR2 SVGIG come from the germline V gene (reference sequence). CDR3 length equals 12 residues. V lost 5 bases and J lost 8, with 13 bases in between. The CDR3 loop is CAWGPLGDIQYF. The CDR3 DNA sequence: TGTGCCTGGGGCCCCCTAGGGGACATTCAGTACTTC. Combining the CDR3 with reference TRBV30 and TRBJ2-4 gives the whole variable domain SQTIHQWPATLVQPVGSPLSLECTVEGTSNPNLYWYRQAAGRGLQLLFYSVGIGQISSEVPQNLSASRPQDRQFILSSKKLLLSDSGFYLCAWGPLGDIQYFGAGTRLSVL.

The V gene is TRBV30, the J gene TRBJ1-2; 9 bases line up with TRBD1. Trimming cost V 5 bases and J 4 bases; bases outside gene matches: 14. CDR3 length: 16 residues. The germline CDR1 and CDR2 sequences are GTSNPN and SVGIG (reference sequence). The CDR3 bases are TGTGCCTGGCATCGGGACAGGGTACTCTTTGGCTATGGCTACACCTTC. Protein product: CAWHRDRVLFGYGYTF.

The V gene is TRBV9, the J gene TRBJ1-2; TRBD1 aligns across 9 bases. V was clipped by 4 bases and J by 7 bases; unmatched bases: 8. There are 14 residues in the CDR3. Germline values: CDR1 SGDLS, CDR2 YYNGEE. The CDR3 reads CASSTTGGAGGYTF. The CDR3 DNA reads TGTGCCAGCAGCACGACAGGGGGAGCGGGTGGCTACACCTTC. The full variable domain, in which reference TRBV9 and TRBJ1-2 provide the parts outside the CDR3, is DSGVTQTPKHLITATGQRVTLRCSPRSGDLSVYWYQQSLDQGLQFLIQYYNGEERAKGNILERFSAQQFPDLHSELNLSSLELGDSALYFCASSTTGGAGGYTFGSGTRLTVV.

This chain uses TRBV29-1 with TRBJ1-1; D perhaps matches TRBD1 (5 bases). The CDR3 is made up of 12 amino acids. The germline V gene has CDR1 SQVTM and CDR2 ANQGSEA. V lost 7 bases and J 7 bases, leaving 16 bases between the germline ends. This CDR3 reads CSGGTPSGEAFF. CDR3 nucleotide sequence: TGCAGCGGCGGGACCCCCTCCGGTGAAGCTTTCTTT.

By share of the sample, this clone is medium-sized. The chain is built from TRBV7-9 and TRBJ1-2, with unresolved D. Germline CDR1 SEHNR, CDR2 FQNEAQ (reference sequence). The CDR3 loop spans 16 amino acids. Trimming removed 0 bases at V and 1 base at J, with 12 bases between. The DNA of the CDR3 is TGTGCCAGCAGCTTAGCGCCAGAGGATCTTAACTATGGCTACACCTTC. Its translation is CASSLAPEDLNYGYTF. Full variable domain (outside the CDR3, taken from reference TRBV7-9 and TRBJ1-2): DTGVSQNPRHKITKRGQNVTFRCDPISEHNRLYWYRQTLGQGPEFLTYFQNEAQLEKSRLLSDRFSAERPKGSFSTLEIQRTEQGDSAMYLCASSLAPEDLNYGYTFGSGTRLTVV.